This is a list of T cell receptor beta chains from one sample in a study of CD8+CD57+ T cells in acquired aplastic anemia. Using its own MiXCR run on the reads, TCRdb lists one record per CDR3 protein. Of approximately 130,000 distinct CDR3 sequences in the sample, almost 40% were seen once. The sample comprised sorted CD4+, CD8+, or CD8+CD57+ T cells (not recorded which) from PBMCs. Receptors originate from a human donor with aplastic anemia. The CDR3 runs from the conserved cysteine through the conserved F or W. Each record gives: CDR3 DNA, CDR3 protein, V gene, D gene, clone size, J gene. D genes are given only for firm matches. Clone size is given for some rows only: seen once, a few or many times, or a class if the clone is expanded.

TGTGCCAGCAGCTTAGGCGGGGGCTCGGGTGGCTACACCTTC | CASSLGGGSGGYTF | TRBV7-2 | . | many | TRBJ1-2
TGCGCCAGCAGCCCCGGGACTAGAGATACGCAGTATTTT | CASSPGTRDTQYF | TRBV4-1 | TRBD2 | many | TRBJ2-3
TGTGCCAGCAGCCGGGACCCCTTATACGAGCAGTACTTC | CASSRDPLYEQYF | TRBV7-2 | . | . | TRBJ2-7
TGTGCCAGCAGCGGGACTGGGGGTTATAATTCACCCCTCCACTTT | CASSGTGGYNSPLHF | TRBV2 | . | . | TRBJ1-6
TGTGCCACCAGTGATATTACTGGGGTAGTCGAGACCCAGTACTTC | CATSDITGVVETQYF | TRBV24-1 | . | many | TRBJ2-5
TGTGCCAGCCTGCCCGCGTCCGCTGAAAAACTGTTTTTT | CASLPASAEKLFF | TRBV25-1 | . | . | TRBJ1-4
TGCAGTGCTAGAGAGGAGGATTTTAGCAATCAGCCCCAGCATTTT | CSAREEDFSNQPQHF | TRBV20-1 | . | . | TRBJ1-5
TGTGCCAGCAGTCCGGGACAGGGAGGTACCGGGGAGCTGTTTTTT | CASSPGQGGTGELFF | TRBV6-1 | TRBD1 | many | TRBJ2-2
TGCGCCAGCAGCAGATCGCCAGCCTACACAGATACGCAGTATTTT | CASSRSPAYTDTQYF | TRBV5-1 | . | many | TRBJ2-3
TGTGCCAGCAGCTCCGGGACAGGATATAACTATGGCTACACCTTC | CASSSGTGYNYGYTF | TRBV2 | TRBD1 | . | TRBJ1-2
TGTGCCAGCAGTGACTCAGACAGGGCTAACATTCAGTACTTC | CASSDSDRANIQYF | TRBV6-4 | TRBD1 | many | TRBJ2-4
TGTGCCAGCAGTTACTCAACAGGGCTAGCGATGAATGAGCAGTTCTTC | CASSYSTGLAMNEQFF | TRBV6-2/TRBV6-3 | . | many | TRBJ2-1
TGCGCCAGCAGCCAAGTTGGTTTGGGGGGGGCGTCGGAGACCCAGTACTTC | CASSQVGLGGASETQYF | TRBV4-3 | . | many | TRBJ2-5
TGCAGCGTTGGATCGGTTAGGGGCACCGGGGAGCTGTTTTTT | CSVGSVRGTGELFF | TRBV29-1 | . | . | TRBJ2-2
TGCGCCAGCAGCTCGGGACCGATTGGGTTCAATGAGCAGTTCTTC | CASSSGPIGFNEQFF | TRBV5-1 | . | many | TRBJ2-1
TGTGCCAGCAGTTTATTAGGACTAGTATCCCAATCCTCCGGCGAGCAGTGCTTC | CASSLLGLVSQSSGEQCF | TRBV27 | TRBD2 | . | TRBJ2-7
TGTGCCAGCAGTATTTCAGGGACAGGCTCCTACGAGCAGTACTTC | CASSISGTGSYEQYF | TRBV2 | TRBD1 | many | TRBJ2-7
TGCGCCAGCAGCCAACAAATAGGGGGCCCAGAGCAGTACTTC | CASSQQIGGPEQYF | TRBV4-3 | TRBD1 | many | TRBJ2-7
TGTGCCAGCAGAGGACAGGGGGCAGGAGGCTACACCTTC | CASRGQGAGGYTF | TRBV2 | TRBD1 | . | TRBJ1-2
TGTGCCAGCAGCCCCGGACAGGGGTATGGCTACACCTTC | CASSPGQGYGYTF | TRBV11-2 | TRBD1 | many | TRBJ1-2
TGTGCCAGCAGCTTCCAAGGGACAGATACGCAGTATTTT | CASSFQGTDTQYF | TRBV5-6 | . | many | TRBJ2-3
TGTGCCAGCAGTCTTACCCGCCCCGGGGCCTACGAGCAGTACTTC | CASSLTRPGAYEQYF | TRBV2 | . | few | TRBJ2-7
TGTGCCAGTAGTATCGGGGGGACGGGACCCAAAAACATTCAGTACTTC | CASSIGGTGPKNIQYF | TRBV19 | TRBD2 | many | TRBJ2-4
TGTGCCAGTAGGACAGGGAACAACGAGCAGTACTTC | CASRTGNNEQYF | TRBV19 | TRBD1 | . | TRBJ2-7
TGCGCCAGCAGCCAGGACCCTGGAGGGCGATCCAATGAGCAGTTCTTC | CASSQDPGGRSNEQFF | TRBV4-3 | . | many | TRBJ2-1
TGCGCCAGCAGTGGATCTTTGGGACAGGGCGAAGAGACCCAGTACTTC | CASSGSLGQGEETQYF | TRBV10-1 | TRBD1 | many | TRBJ2-5
TGTGCCAGCAGCAAGGACAGGTCCCGATCTTTAGAAGCTTTCTTT | CASSKDRSRSLEAFF | TRBV13 | TRBD1 | many | TRBJ1-1
TGTGCCAGTAGGGGGTCGGCTCGACAGCCCCAGCATTTT | CASRGSARQPQHF | TRBV19 | . | . | TRBJ1-5
TGTGCCAGCAGTGCAGGGAGTGGCTCCTACAATGAGCAGTTCTTC | CASSAGSGSYNEQFF | TRBV6-4 | . | many | TRBJ2-1
TGTGCCAGCAGCCCGGGGACAGGGGCCGGGGGCGAGCAGTACTTC | CASSPGTGAGGEQYF | TRBV5-8 | TRBD1 | many | TRBJ2-7
TGTGCCATCAGTGGATATAATAGGGATGAGCAGTTCTTC | CAISGYNRDEQFF | TRBV10-3 | . | . | TRBJ2-1